The 6 T cell receptor beta chains presented below share a single source sample, sequenced in a study of blood T cell repertoires in COVID-19. Method: immunoSEQ multiplex PCR; TCRdb's copy keeps in-frame clones and lacks some. The top ten clones hold 3% of a sample with around 260,000 clones, about nine tenths of them seen once. The source material was peripheral blood. The source is a woman aged 30 to 39 with active or convalescent COVID-19.

The CDR3 nucleotides are TGTGCCAGCACCACCCCGGGACTAGCGGGGGGGCGAGATACGCAGTATTTT. Residues: CASTTPGLAGGRDTQYF. The genes are TRBV7-3 and TRBJ2-3; 16 nucleotides agree with TRBD2. J lost 5 bases, V lost 7 bases, and 9 bases had no gene match. This CDR3 is built from 17 residues. CDR1 is SGHTA and CDR2 is FQGTGA in the germline V gene.

V usage is TRBV7-2 and J usage is TRBJ2-1; 11 nucleotides line up with TRBD2. Looked up from germline, CDR1 is SGHTA and CDR2 is FQGNSA. The V segment lost 7 bases and the J segment 10 bases; nucleotides outside the gene matches: 9. The CDR3 is made up of 14 amino acids. The CDR3: CASTRLAGGGEQFF. The CDR3 region has the DNA TGTGCCAGCACGCGGCTAGCGGGGGGCGGGGAGCAGTTCTTC.

The chain couples TRBV5-4 to TRBJ2-6, with 7 bases identical to TRBD1. V trimming: 4 bases; J trimming: 4 bases; junction bases outside the gene matches: 8. This CDR3 spans 16 amino acids. The germline V gene has CDR1 SGHNT and CDR2 YYREEE (reference sequence). CDR3 nucleotide sequence: TGTGCCAGCAGCCAACAGGGGCTAGGCGGGGCCAACGTCCTGACTTTC. Protein sequence: CASSQQGLGGANVLTF.

The chain recombines TRBV19 with TRBJ1-5; 7 positions match TRBD1. Germline CDR1 reads LNHDA; CDR2 reads SQIVND (reference sequence). After removal of 1 base from V and 12 bases from J, the junction contained 6 bases not matched to a gene. The CDR3 length is 13 residues. In DNA, the CDR3 is TGTGCCAGTAGTATAGGGACAGGTTGGAACCAGCATTTT. This translates into CASSIGTGWNQHF.

This chain connects TRBV4-2 to TRBJ2-1, with no clear D. The germline gives CDR1 LGHNA, CDR2 YNFKEQ. Trimming shortened V by 2 bases and J by 5 bases, and 7 bases separated the two germline ends. This CDR3 is built from 13 residues. The CDR3 loop is CASSQPGHNEQFF. CDR3 bases: TGTGCCAGCAGCCAACCTGGGCACAATGAGCAGTTCTTC.

This clone came up once. The chain is built from TRBV27 and TRBJ2-7; possible D gene TRBD1, 6 bases. Germline V lookup: CDR1 MNHEY, CDR2 SMNVEV (reference sequence). The CDR3 extends over 13 amino acids. Deletions cut 6 bases from V and 3 bases from J, with 12 bases between. The CDR3 is CASSAGQYYEQYF. As DNA, the CDR3 is TGTGCCAGCAGCGCCGGACAGTACTACGAGCAGTACTTC.